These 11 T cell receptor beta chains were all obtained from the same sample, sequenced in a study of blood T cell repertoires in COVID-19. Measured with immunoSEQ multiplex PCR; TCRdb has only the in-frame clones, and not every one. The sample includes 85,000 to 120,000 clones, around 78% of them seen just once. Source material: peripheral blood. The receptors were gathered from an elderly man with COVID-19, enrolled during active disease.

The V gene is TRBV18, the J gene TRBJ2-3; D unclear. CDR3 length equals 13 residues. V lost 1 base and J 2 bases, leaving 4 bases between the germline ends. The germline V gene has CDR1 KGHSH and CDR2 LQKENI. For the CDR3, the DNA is TGTGCCAGCTCACCACTAGACACAGATACGCAGTATTTT. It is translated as CASSPLDTDTQYF. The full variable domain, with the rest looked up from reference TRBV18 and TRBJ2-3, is NAGVMQNPRHLVRRRGQEARLRCSPMKGHSHVYWYRQLPEEGLKFMVYLQKENIIDESGMPKERFSAEFPKEGPSILRIQQVVRGDSAAYFCASSPLDTDTQYFGPGTRLTVL.

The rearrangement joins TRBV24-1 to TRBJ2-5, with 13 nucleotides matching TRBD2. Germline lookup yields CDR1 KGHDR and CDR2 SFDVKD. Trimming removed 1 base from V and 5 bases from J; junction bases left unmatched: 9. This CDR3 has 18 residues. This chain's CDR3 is CATSDFLGLAGERETQYF. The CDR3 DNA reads TGTGCCACCAGTGATTTCCTTGGACTAGCGGGAGAGAGGGAGACCCAGTACTTC.

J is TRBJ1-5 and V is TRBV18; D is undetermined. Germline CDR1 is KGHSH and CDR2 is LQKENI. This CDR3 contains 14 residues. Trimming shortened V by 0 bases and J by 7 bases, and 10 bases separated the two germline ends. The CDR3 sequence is CASSPPPGRQPQHF. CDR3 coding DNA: TGTGCCAGCTCACCACCTCCGGGAAGGCAGCCCCAGCATTTT.

CDR3 sequence (DNA): TGTGCCACTGAGCTAGCGGGAGTCGCAGATACGCAGTATTTT. Amino acids: CATELAGVADTQYF. The chain employs TRBV15 and TRBJ2-3, with 10 bases matching TRBD2. This CDR3 comprises 14 residues. The V gene's germline CDR1 is LNHNV and CDR2 YYDKDF (reference sequence). V was clipped by 9 bases and J by 4 bases; unmatched bases: 7. The full variable domain, completed using reference TRBV15 and TRBJ2-3, is DAMVIQNPRYQVTQFGKPVTLSCSQTLNHNVMYWYQQKSSQAPKLLFHYYDKDFNNEADTPDNFQSRRPNTSFCFLDIRSPGLGDTAMYLCATELAGVADTQYFGPGTRLTVL.

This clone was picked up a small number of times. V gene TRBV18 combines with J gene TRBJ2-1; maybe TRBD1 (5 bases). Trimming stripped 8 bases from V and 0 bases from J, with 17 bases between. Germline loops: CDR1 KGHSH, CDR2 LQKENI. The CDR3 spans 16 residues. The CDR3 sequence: CASPNTSRVSYNEQFF. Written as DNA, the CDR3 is TGTGCCAGCCCAAACACGAGCAGGGTCTCCTACAATGAGCAGTTCTTC. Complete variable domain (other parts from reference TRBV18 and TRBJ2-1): NAGVMQNPRHLVRRRGQEARLRCSPMKGHSHVYWYRQLPEEGLKFMVYLQKENIIDESGMPKERFSAEFPKEGPSILRIQQVVRGDSAAYFCASPNTSRVSYNEQFFGPGTRLTVL.

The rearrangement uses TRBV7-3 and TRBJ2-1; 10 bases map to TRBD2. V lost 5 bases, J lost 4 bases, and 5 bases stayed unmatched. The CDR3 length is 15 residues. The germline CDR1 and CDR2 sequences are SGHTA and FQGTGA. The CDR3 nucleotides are TGTGCCAGCAGCCCAAGGACTAGCGGTTACAATGAGCAGTTCTTC. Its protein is CASSPRTSGYNEQFF.

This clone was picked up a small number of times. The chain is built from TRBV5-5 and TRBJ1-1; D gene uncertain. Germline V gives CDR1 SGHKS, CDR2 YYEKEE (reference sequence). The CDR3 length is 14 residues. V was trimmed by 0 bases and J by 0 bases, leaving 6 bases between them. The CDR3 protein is CASSLVQMNTEAFF. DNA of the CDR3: TGTGCCAGCAGCTTGGTACAGATGAACACTGAAGCTTTCTTT.

Here the CDR3 reads CASSVKLDSPLHF. CDR3 DNA sequence: TGCGCCAGCAGCGTCAAATTAGATTCACCCCTCCACTTT. This chain joins TRBV5-1 and TRBJ1-6; no clear D gene. Germline V CDR1 and CDR2: SGHRS, YFSETQ. The length of the CDR3 is 13 residues. V gave up 4 bases and J gave up 8 bases, with 10 bases separating them.

For the CDR3, the DNA is TGTGCCAGCAGCCCAGGGGGCTCCTACGAGCAGTACTTC. Residues: CASSPGGSYEQYF. The J gene is TRBJ2-7, the V gene TRBV12-3 or TRBV12-4, with TRBD1 matching over 7 bases. CDR3 length: 13 amino acids. The J segment lost 0 bases and the V segment lost 6 bases, leaving 2 bases of the junction unmatched.

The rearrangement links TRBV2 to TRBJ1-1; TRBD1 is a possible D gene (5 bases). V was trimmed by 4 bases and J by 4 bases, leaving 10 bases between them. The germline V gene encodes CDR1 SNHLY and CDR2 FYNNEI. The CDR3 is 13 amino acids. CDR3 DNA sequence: TGTGCCAGCAGTGGACAGCCGGGCACTGAAGCTTTCTTT. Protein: CASSGQPGTEAFF.

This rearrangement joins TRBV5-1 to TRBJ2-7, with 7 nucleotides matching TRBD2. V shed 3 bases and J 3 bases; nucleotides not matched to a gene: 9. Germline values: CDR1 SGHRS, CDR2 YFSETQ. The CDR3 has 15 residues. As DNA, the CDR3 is TGCGCCAGCAGCTGGGAGGGAGGAGCCGGCTACGAGCAGTACTTC. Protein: CASSWEGGAGYEQYF.